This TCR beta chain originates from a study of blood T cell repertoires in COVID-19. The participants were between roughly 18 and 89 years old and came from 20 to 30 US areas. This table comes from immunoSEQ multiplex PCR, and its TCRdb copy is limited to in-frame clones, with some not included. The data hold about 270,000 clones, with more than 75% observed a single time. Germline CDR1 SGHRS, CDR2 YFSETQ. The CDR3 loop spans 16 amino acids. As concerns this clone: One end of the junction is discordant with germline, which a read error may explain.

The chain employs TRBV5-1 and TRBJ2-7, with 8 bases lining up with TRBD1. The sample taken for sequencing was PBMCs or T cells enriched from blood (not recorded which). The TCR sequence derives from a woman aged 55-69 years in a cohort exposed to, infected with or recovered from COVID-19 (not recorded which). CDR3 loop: CASRLAGTGQLYEQYF. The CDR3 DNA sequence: TGCGCCAGCAGGTTGGCCGGGACAGGCCAATTATACGAGCAGTACTTC.